What follows describes a single T cell receptor (beta chain). CDR1 and CDR2 from the germline V gene are KGHSH and LQKENI. The V and J ends lost 0 bases and 9 bases respectively, with 15 bases between them. This CDR3 has 16 residues. Sequencing used immunoSEQ multiplex PCR; TCRdb keeps in-frame clones, though not all of them. The sample contains some 260,000 clones, approximately 88% of which appear only once. These data originate in a study of blood T cell repertoires in COVID-19. About the research overall: From the United States, Italy and Spain came samples of acute and convalescent COVID-19. Sample material is recorded as cDNA or gDNA derived from T cells, B-cell-depleted T cells, or PBMCs.

The origin of this receptor is a woman in her twenties or thirties with COVID-19, enrolled during active disease. Sequenced material: peripheral blood. The genes are TRBV18 and TRBJ1-6; the D is unclear. The chain's CDR3 is CASSPPMEGFGSPLHF. The CDR3, as DNA: TGTGCCAGCTCACCACCGATGGAGGGATTCGGTTCACCCCTCCACTTT.